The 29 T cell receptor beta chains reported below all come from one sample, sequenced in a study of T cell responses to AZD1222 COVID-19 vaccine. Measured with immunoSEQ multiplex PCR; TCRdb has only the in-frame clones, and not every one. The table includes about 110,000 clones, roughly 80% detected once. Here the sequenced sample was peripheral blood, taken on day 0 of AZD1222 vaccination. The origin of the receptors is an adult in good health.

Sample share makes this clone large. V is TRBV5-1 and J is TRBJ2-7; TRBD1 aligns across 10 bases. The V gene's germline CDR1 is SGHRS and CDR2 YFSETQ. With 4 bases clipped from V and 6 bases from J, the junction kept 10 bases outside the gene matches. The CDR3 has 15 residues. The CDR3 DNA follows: TGCGCCAGCAGCCTCGGACAGGGGGGTTCCCGCGAGCAGTACTTC. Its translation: CASSLGQGGSREQYF. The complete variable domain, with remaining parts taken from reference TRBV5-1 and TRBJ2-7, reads KAGVTQTPRYLIKTRGQQVTLSCSPISGHRSVSWYQQTPGQGLQFLFEYFSETQRNKGNFPGRFSGRQFSNSRSEMNVSTLELGDSALYLCASSLGQGGSREQYFGPGTRLTVT.

CDR3 sequence reads: CASRETGTFSGNTIYF. The CDR3, as DNA: TGCGCCAGCAGGGAGACAGGAACCTTCTCTGGAAACACCATATATTTT. This rearrangement joins TRBV5-1 to TRBJ1-3, with D maybe TRBD1 (6 bases). CDR3 length: 16 amino acids. Between the trimmed V and J ends, which lost 5 bases and 0 bases, there was a span of 15 bases. Germline-derived CDR1 and CDR2 are SGHRS and YFSETQ. Full variable domain (missing parts from reference TRBV5-1 and TRBJ1-3): KAGVTQTPRYLIKTRGQQVTLSCSPISGHRSVSWYQQTPGQGLQFLFEYFSETQRNKGNFPGRFSGRQFSNSRSEMNVSTLELGDSALYLCASRETGTFSGNTIYFGEGSWLTVV.

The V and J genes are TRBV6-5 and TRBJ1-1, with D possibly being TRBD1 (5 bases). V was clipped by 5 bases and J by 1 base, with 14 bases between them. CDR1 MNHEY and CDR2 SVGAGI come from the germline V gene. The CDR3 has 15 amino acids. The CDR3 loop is CASSPRMGTNTEAFF. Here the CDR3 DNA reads TGTGCCAGCAGTCCGAGGATGGGGACGAACACTGAAGCTTTCTTT.

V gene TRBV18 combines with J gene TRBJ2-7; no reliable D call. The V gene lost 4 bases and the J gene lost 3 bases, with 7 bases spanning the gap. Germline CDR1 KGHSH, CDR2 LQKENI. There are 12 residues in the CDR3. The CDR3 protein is CASSQEFYEQYF. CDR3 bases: TGTGCCAGCTCACAAGAGTTCTACGAGCAGTACTTC.

The CDR3 DNA follows: TGTGCCAGTAGTATAGCTCGGGGACAGGGTGGGGTGAACACTGAAGCTTTCTTT. It specifies CASSIARGQGGVNTEAFF. The chain couples TRBV19 to TRBJ1-1; 9 bases align to TRBD1. Germline V gives CDR1 LNHDA, CDR2 SQIVND (reference sequence). Trimming removed 1 base from V and 0 bases from J; junction bases left unmatched: 9. CDR3 size: 18 residues.

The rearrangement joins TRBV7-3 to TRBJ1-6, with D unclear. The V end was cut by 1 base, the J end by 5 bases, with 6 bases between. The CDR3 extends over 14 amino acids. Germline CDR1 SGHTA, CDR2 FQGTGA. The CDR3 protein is CASSLNRNNSPLHF. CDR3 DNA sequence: TGTGCCAGCAGCTTAAACAGAAATAATTCACCCCTCCACTTT.

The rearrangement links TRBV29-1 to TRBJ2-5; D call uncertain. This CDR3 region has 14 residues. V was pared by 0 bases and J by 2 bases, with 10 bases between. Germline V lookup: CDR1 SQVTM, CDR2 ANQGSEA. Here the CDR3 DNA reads TGCAGCGTTGAAGACGGGCAGCTTCAAGAGACCCAGTACTTC. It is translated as CSVEDGQLQETQYF.

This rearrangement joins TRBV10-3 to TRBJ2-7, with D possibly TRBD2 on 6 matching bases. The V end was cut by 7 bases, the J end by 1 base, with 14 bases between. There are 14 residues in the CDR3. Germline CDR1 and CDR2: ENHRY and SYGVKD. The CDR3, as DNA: TGTGCCATCACCAGCGGGTTCCCTTCCTACGAGCAGTACTTC. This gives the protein CAITSGFPSYEQYF.

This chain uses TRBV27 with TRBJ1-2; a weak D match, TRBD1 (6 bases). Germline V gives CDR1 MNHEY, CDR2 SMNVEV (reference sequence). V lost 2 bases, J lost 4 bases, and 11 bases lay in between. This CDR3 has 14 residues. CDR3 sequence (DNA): TGTGCCAGCAGTTTAGTACAGGGAGCCTATGGCTACACCTTC. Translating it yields CASSLVQGAYGYTF.

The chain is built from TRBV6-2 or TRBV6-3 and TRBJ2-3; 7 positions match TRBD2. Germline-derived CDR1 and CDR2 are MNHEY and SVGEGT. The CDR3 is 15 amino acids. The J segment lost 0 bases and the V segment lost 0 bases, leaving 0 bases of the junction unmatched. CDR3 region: CASSYSAGSTDTQYF. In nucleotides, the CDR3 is TGTGCCAGCAGTTACTCAGCGGGGAGCACAGATACGCAGTATTTT.

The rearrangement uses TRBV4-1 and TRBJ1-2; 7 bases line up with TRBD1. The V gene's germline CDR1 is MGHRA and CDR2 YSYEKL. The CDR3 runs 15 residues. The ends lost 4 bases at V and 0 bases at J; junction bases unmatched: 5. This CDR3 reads CASSPAGQPNYGYTF. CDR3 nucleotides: TGCGCCAGCAGCCCCGCGGGACAGCCTAACTATGGCTACACCTTC.

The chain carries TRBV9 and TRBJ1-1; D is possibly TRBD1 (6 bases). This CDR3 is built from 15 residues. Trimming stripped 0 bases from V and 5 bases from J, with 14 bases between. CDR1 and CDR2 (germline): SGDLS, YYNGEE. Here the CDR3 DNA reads TGTGCCAGCAGCGTAGTACCGGGGGCGAGTACTGAAGCTTTCTTT. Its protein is CASSVVPGASTEAFF.

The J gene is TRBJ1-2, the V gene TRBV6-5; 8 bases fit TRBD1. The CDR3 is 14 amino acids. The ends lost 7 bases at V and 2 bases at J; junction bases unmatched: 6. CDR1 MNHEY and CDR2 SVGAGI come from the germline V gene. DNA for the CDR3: TGTGCCAGCAAAGAGACAGGGGCCAACTATGGCTACACCTTC. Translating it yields CASKETGANYGYTF.

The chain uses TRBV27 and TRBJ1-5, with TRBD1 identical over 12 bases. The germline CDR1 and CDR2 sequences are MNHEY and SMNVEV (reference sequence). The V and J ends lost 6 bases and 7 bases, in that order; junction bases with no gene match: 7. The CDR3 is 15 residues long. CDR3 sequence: CASSPGTGGWQPQHF. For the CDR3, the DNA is TGTGCCAGCAGCCCCGGGACAGGGGGCTGGCAGCCCCAGCATTTT.

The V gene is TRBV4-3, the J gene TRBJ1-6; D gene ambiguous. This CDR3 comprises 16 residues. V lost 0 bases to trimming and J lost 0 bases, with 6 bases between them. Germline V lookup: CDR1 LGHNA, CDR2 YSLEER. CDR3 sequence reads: CASSQEGSSYNSPLHF. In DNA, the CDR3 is TGCGCCAGCAGCCAAGAGGGGAGCTCCTATAATTCACCCCTCCACTTT.

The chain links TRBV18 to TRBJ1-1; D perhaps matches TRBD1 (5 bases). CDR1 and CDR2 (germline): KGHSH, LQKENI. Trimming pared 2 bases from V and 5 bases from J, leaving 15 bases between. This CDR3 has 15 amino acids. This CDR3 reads CASSPGAGIETEAFF. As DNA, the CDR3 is TGTGCCAGCTCACCAGGGGCTGGTATCGAAACTGAAGCTTTCTTT.

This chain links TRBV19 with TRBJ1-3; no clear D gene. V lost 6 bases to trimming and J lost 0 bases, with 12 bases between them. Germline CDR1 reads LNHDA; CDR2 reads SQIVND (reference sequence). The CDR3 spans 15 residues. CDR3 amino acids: CASSTDRNSGNTIYF. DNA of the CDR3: TGTGCCAGTAGCACAGATAGAAACTCTGGAAACACCATATATTTT.

The CDR3 sequence: CASSSGRINSPLHF. CDR3 bases: TGTGCCAGCAGTTCTGGACGGATCAATTCACCCCTCCACTTT. This sequence joins TRBV5-6 and TRBJ1-6; D call uncertain. Trimming removed 5 bases from V and 7 bases from J, with 13 bases in between. In germline, CDR1 is SGHDT, CDR2 YYEEEE. The length of the CDR3 is 14 residues.

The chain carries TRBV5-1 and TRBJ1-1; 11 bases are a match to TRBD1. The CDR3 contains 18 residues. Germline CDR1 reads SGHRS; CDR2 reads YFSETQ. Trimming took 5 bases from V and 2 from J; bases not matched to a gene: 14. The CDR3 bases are TGCGCCAGCAGAAGGACAGGGGGCGTCCCCCTTAATAACACTGAAGCTTTCTTT. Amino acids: CASRRTGGVPLNNTEAFF.

The CDR3, as DNA: TGCGCCAGCAGCTTGGACTCAGGGGCGCGAGAGACCCAGTACTTC. Its protein product is CASSLDSGARETQYF. The chain employs TRBV5-1 and TRBJ2-5, with a tentative D call TRBD1 (6 bases). The V and J ends lost 0 bases and 4 bases respectively, with 13 bases between them. CDR3 length equals 15 residues. Germline CDR1 and CDR2: SGHRS and YFSETQ. Based on the CDR3 plus reference TRBV5-1 and TRBJ2-5, the full variable domain is KAGVTQTPRYLIKTRGQQVTLSCSPISGHRSVSWYQQTPGQGLQFLFEYFSETQRNKGNFPGRFSGRQFSNSRSEMNVSTLELGDSALYLCASSLDSGARETQYFGPGTRLLVL.

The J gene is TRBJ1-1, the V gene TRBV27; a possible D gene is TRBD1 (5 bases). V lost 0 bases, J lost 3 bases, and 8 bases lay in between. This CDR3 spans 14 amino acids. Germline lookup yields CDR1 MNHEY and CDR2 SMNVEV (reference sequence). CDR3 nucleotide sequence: TGTGCCAGCAGTTTATCCGGGGCGCACACTGAAGCTTTCTTT. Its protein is CASSLSGAHTEAFF.

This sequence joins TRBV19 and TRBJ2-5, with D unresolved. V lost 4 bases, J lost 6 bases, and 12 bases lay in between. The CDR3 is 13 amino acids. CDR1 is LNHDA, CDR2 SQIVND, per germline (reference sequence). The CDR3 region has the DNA TGTGCCAGTAGTAACTTAGCCTCACAGACCCAGTACTTC. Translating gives CASSNLASQTQYF.

The CDR3 reads CSASRGGADTQYF. CDR3 DNA: TGCAGTGCTAGTCGCGGGGGAGCAGATACGCAGTATTTT. V usage is TRBV20-1 and J usage is TRBJ2-3; 7 nucleotides agree with TRBD2. Germline loops: CDR1 DFQATT, CDR2 SNEGSKA (reference sequence). The CDR3 spans 13 residues. V shed 3 bases, J shed 4 bases, and the junction held 4 bases outside the gene matches.

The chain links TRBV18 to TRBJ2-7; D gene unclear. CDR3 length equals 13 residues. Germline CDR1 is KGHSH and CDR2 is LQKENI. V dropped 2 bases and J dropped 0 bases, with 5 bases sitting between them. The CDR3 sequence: CASSPGVSYEQYF. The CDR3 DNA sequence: TGTGCCAGCTCACCAGGGGTCTCCTACGAGCAGTACTTC. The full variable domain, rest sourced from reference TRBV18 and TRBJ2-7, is NAGVMQNPRHLVRRRGQEARLRCSPMKGHSHVYWYRQLPEEGLKFMVYLQKENIIDESGMPKERFSAEFPKEGPSILRIQQVVRGDSAAYFCASSPGVSYEQYFGPGTRLTVT.

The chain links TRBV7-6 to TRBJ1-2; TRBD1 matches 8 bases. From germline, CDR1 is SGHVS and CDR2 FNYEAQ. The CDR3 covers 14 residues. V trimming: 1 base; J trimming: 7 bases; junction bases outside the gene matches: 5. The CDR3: CASSLGTGGGGYTF. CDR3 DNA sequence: TGTGCCAGCAGCTTAGGAACAGGGGGAGGTGGCTACACCTTC.

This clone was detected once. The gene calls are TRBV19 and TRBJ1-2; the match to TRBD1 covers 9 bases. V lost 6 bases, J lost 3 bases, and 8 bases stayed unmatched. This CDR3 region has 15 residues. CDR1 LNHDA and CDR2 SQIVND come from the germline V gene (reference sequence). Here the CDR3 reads CASSLGQGTYYGYTF. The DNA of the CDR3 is TGTGCCAGTAGCTTGGGACAGGGTACTTACTATGGCTACACCTTC.

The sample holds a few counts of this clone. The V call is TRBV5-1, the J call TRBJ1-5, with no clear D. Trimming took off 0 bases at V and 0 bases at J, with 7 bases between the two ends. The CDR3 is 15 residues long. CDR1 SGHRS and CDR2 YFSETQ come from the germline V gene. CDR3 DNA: TGCGCCAGCAGCTTGGCTCCCGGTAGCAATCAGCCCCAGCATTTT. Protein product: CASSLAPGSNQPQHF.

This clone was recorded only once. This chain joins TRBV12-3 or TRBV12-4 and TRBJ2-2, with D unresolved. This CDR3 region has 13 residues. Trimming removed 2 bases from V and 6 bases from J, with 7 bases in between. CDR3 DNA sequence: TGTGCCAGCAGTTTAATTGAACCCGGGGAGCTGTTTTTT. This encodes CASSLIEPGELFF.

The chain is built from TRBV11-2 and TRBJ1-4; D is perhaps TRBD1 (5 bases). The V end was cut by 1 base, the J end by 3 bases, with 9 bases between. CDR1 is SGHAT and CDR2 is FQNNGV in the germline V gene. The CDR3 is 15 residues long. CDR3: CASSLGVGANEKLFF. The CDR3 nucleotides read TGTGCCAGCAGCTTAGGGGTGGGGGCTAATGAAAAACTGTTTTTT. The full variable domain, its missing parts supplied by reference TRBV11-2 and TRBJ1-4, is EAGVAQSPRYKIIEKRQSVAFWCNPISGHATLYWYQQILGQGPKLLIQFQNNGVVDDSQLPKDRFSAERLKGVDSTLKIQPAKLEDSAVYLCASSLGVGANEKLFFGSGTQLSVL.